Listed below are T cell receptor beta chains from one sample, sequenced in a study of blood T cell repertoires in COVID-19. Using immunoSEQ multiplex PCR, the repertoire was profiled, and TCRdb retains in-frame clones only, with some absent. This table has 180,000 or so clones, around 87% appearing once. Sequenced input: peripheral blood. These receptor sequences come from a man in his forties with active or convalescent COVID-19. Both conserved end residues are part of each CDR3. D genes are given only for firm matches. Size is omitted from some rows. Given values are once, few, many or a class for expanded clones.

>TRBD1|NA|TRBJ1-1|TRBV6-5
CASSLTGGKTEAFF
TGTGCCAGCAGTTTGACAGGGGGCAAGACTGAAGCTTTCTTT
>TRBD1|NA|TRBJ1-2|TRBV6-2/TRBV6-3
CASSYLSRDRHLRIYGYTF
TGTGCCAGCAGTTACCTATCCCGGGACAGGCACCTCAGAATCTATGGCTACACCTTC
>TRBD2|NA|TRBJ2-5|TRBV29-1
CSVDEGGGYQETQYF
TGCAGCGTTGACGAGGGCGGGGGGTACCAAGAGACCCAGTACTTC
>NA|NA|TRBJ1-3|TRBV19
CASSIRNSGNTIYF
TGTGCCAGTAGTATCAGAAATTCTGGAAACACCATATATTTT
>NA|NA|TRBJ1-1|TRBV27
CASSPPRGNTEAFF
TGTGCCAGCAGCCCTCCCCGGGGGAACACTGAAGCTTTCTTT
>NA|NA|TRBJ1-1|TRBV4-3
CASSPIQGHQTEAFF
TGCGCCAGCAGCCCCATACAGGGTCATCAAACTGAAGCTTTCTTT
>NA|NA|TRBJ2-7|TRBV27
CASSSGLAYEQYF
TGTGCCAGCAGTTCGGGACTCGCTTACGAGCAGTACTTC
>TRBD2|once|TRBJ2-1|TRBV4-1
CASSRPGLAGGPNTLSYNEQFF
TGCGCCAGCAGTCGACCGGGACTAGCGGGGGGGCCGAACACTTTATCCTACAATGAGCAGTTCTTC
>TRBD1|NA|TRBJ1-6|TRBV4-1
CASSQADREVKVLHF
TGCGCCAGCAGCCAAGCCGACAGGGAAGTTAAGGTCCTCCACTTT
>NA|NA|TRBJ2-5|TRBV9
CASSGGPLETQYF
TGTGCCAGCAGCGGGGGGCCATTGGAGACCCAGTACTTC
>NA|NA|TRBJ1-5|TRBV27
CASSLEGLGNQPQHF
TGTGCCAGCAGTTTAGAGGGCCTAGGTAATCAGCCCCAGCATTTT
>TRBD1|NA|TRBJ1-1|TRBV6-5
CASVTGGTEAFF
TGTGCCAGCGTAACAGGGGGCACTGAAGCTTTCTTT
>TRBD1|few|TRBJ1-2|TRBV29-1
CSVDQSGTGYGYTF
TGCAGCGTGGACCAATCCGGGACAGGATATGGCTACACCTTC
>TRBD1|NA|TRBJ2-7|TRBV7-2
CASSWTTGGDEQYF
TGTGCCAGCAGCTGGACGACAGGGGGCGACGAGCAGTACTTC
>TRBD1|NA|TRBJ1-4|TRBV5-1
CASSLTGAGNEKLFF
TGCGCCAGCAGCCTGACAGGGGCGGGTAATGAAAAACTGTTTTTT
>NA|NA|TRBJ1-2|TRBV27
CASSPQESYYGYTF
TGTGCCAGCAGCCCACAGGAGTCGTACTATGGCTACACCTTC
>NA|NA|TRBJ1-5|TRBV19
CASSIGPGNNQPQHF
TGTGCCAGTAGTATAGGGCCGGGAAACAATCAGCCCCAGCATTTT
>TRBD1|NA|TRBJ2-7|TRBV2
CASSVGQGSSYEQYF
TGTGCCAGCAGTGTTGGACAGGGGTCGTCGTACGAGCAGTACTTC
>NA|NA|TRBJ2-3|TRBV4-1
CASSQVGEDTQYF
TGCGCCAGCAGCCAAGTAGGGGAAGATACGCAGTATTTT
>TRBD2|NA|TRBJ2-5|TRBV9
CASSVGSGSGGMETQYF
TGTGCCAGCAGCGTAGGCAGTGGTAGCGGGGGGATGGAGACCCAGTACTTC
>TRBD2|NA|TRBJ2-5|TRBV28
CASGRGRDQETQYF
TGTGCCAGCGGGAGGGGCAGGGACCAAGAGACCCAGTACTTC
>NA|NA|TRBJ2-1|TRBV18
CASSPLFRAGSYNEQFF
TGTGCCAGCTCACCCCTTTTCAGGGCGGGGTCCTACAATGAGCAGTTCTTC
>TRBD2|NA|TRBJ2-5|TRBV3-1/TRBV3-2
CASSTYATSGGETQYF
TGTGCCAGCAGTACCTATGCGACTAGCGGGGGAGAGACCCAGTACTTC
>TRBD1|NA|TRBJ1-1|TRBV6-6
CASSPTTGVGTEAFF
TGTGCCAGCAGCCCCACGACAGGGGTCGGCACTGAAGCTTTCTTT
>TRBD1|NA|TRBJ1-1|TRBV6-5
CASSYQGAGEAFF
TGTGCCAGCAGTTACCAGGGGGCTGGTGAAGCTTTCTTT
>NA|NA|TRBJ1-6|TRBV5-4
CASSFRVSPSNSPLHF
TGTGCCAGCAGCTTCAGGGTTTCGCCATCTAATTCACCCCTCCACTTT
>NA|NA|TRBJ2-3|TRBV7-2
CASNTGIRTDTQYF
TGTGCCAGCAACACAGGGATTCGCACAGATACGCAGTATTTT
>TRBD2|NA|TRBJ2-3|TRBV13
CASSSDQAGDPTDTQYF
TGTGCCAGCAGCTCCGACCAAGCGGGGGACCCCACAGATACGCAGTATTTT
>NA|NA|TRBJ1-1|TRBV25-1
CAGDREAFF
TGTGCCGGAGACAGGGAAGCTTTCTTT